A single sample gave rise to the 12 T cell receptor beta chains below, sequenced in a study of blood T cell repertoires in COVID-19. Produced via immunoSEQ multiplex PCR; TCRdb's table is partial and in-frame only. The sample carries 35,000 to 55,000 clones, over 70% recorded once. The specimen sequenced was peripheral blood. The source is a human donor in a cohort sampled during active COVID-19.

The CDR3 spells CASSPDRAPEQFF. The CDR3 nucleotides read TGTGCCAGCAGCCCCGACAGGGCCCCTGAGCAGTTCTTC. The V call is TRBV7-3, the J call TRBJ2-1; 7 bases are shared with TRBD1. The CDR3 contains 13 residues. CDR1 SGHTA and CDR2 FQGTGA come from the germline V gene. Germline trimming cut 5 bases from V and 9 bases from J; bases unmatched to any gene: 7. The full variable domain, in which reference TRBV7-3 and TRBJ2-1 provide the parts outside the CDR3, is GAGVSQTPSNKVTEKGKYVELRCDPISGHTALYWYRQSLGQGPEFLIYFQGTGAADDSGLPNDRFFAVRPEGSVSTLKIQRTERGDSAVYLCASSPDRAPEQFFGPGTRLTVL.

This chain uses TRBV19 with TRBJ2-7; a possible D gene is TRBD1 (6 bases). V gave up 8 bases and J gave up 3 bases, with 8 bases separating them. The CDR3 is 11 amino acids. From germline, CDR1 is LNHDA and CDR2 SQIVND (reference sequence). The CDR3 bases are TGTGCCAGTGGACAGAACTACGAGCAGTACTTC. Protein product: CASGQNYEQYF. Using reference TRBV19 and TRBJ2-7 for the parts outside the CDR3, the full variable domain is DGGITQSPKYLFRKEGQNVTLSCEQNLNHDAMYWYRQDPGQGLRLIYYSQIVNDFQKGDIAEGYSVSREKKESFPLTVTSAQKNPTAFYLCASGQNYEQYFGPGTRLTVT.

The chain uses TRBV27 and TRBJ2-1; D possibly corresponds to TRBD2 (6 bases). V gave up 5 bases and J gave up 0 bases, with 11 bases separating them. Per germline, CDR1 MNHEY and CDR2 SMNVEV (reference sequence). There are 15 residues in the CDR3. CDR3 sequence: CASSRGIRSYNEQFF. The CDR3 nucleotides are TGTGCCAGCAGTCGCGGGATCCGCTCCTACAATGAGCAGTTCTTC.

The chain joins TRBV10-3 to TRBJ2-1; 10 bases are a match to TRBD2. The CDR3 totals 16 residues. The V segment lost 1 base and the J segment 4 bases; nucleotides outside the gene matches: 4. Germline V gene data show CDR1 as ENHRY and CDR2 as SYGVKD. The CDR3 reads CAISEFGTSEYNEQFF. The CDR3 DNA is TGTGCCATCAGTGAGTTCGGGACTAGCGAATACAATGAGCAGTTCTTC.

The gene calls are TRBV2 and TRBJ2-7; TRBD2 matches 8 bases. CDR3 length: 14 amino acids. V lost 6 bases to trimming and J lost 2 bases; unmatched junction nucleotides: 6. Germline lookup yields CDR1 SNHLY and CDR2 FYNNEI. The chain's CDR3 is CASRATSGAYEQYF. CDR3 coding DNA: TGTGCCAGCAGAGCTACTAGCGGAGCCTACGAGCAGTACTTC.

The V call is TRBV7-3, the J call TRBJ2-5, with D tentatively TRBD2 (5 bases). The CDR3 length is 15 residues. The germline CDR1 and CDR2 sequences are SGHTA and FQGTGA. V lost 2 bases and J lost 5, with 15 bases in between. In DNA form, the CDR3 reads TGTGCCAGCAGCTTACGCGTCGGGGTGGGGGAGACCCAGTACTTC. Its protein is CASSLRVGVGETQYF.

The genes are TRBV20-1 and TRBJ2-3; 9 bases align to TRBD2. CDR1 DFQATT and CDR2 SNEGSKA come from the germline V gene (reference sequence). The CDR3 extends over 16 amino acids. With 3 bases clipped from V and 0 bases from J, the junction kept 7 bases outside the gene matches. In DNA, the CDR3 is TGCAGTGCTAGTCGATTAGCGGGAGACAGCACAGATACGCAGTATTTT. Amino acids: CSASRLAGDSTDTQYF.

In its sample, this clone ranks as medium-sized. The J gene is TRBJ1-2, the V gene TRBV6-6; possible D gene TRBD1, 5 bases. In germline, CDR1 is MNHNY, CDR2 SVGAGI (reference sequence). Trimming removed 0 bases from V and 7 bases from J, with 18 bases in between. CDR3 length equals 16 residues. CDR3 in amino acids: CASSYSSAGPGGGYTF. In DNA, the CDR3 is TGTGCCAGCAGTTACTCCTCGGCAGGGCCAGGCGGTGGCTACACCTTC.

The rearrangement uses TRBV7-2 and TRBJ2-7; 9 bases agree with TRBD1. Germline V gene data show CDR1 as SGHTA and CDR2 as FQGNSA. The CDR3 runs 17 residues. V was pared by 1 base and J by 3 bases, with 10 bases of the junction left unmatched. CDR3 protein: CASSLVFGQGHVYEQYF. CDR3 nucleotide sequence: TGTGCCAGCAGCTTAGTCTTTGGACAGGGGCATGTCTACGAGCAGTACTTC.

The V call is TRBV5-4, the J call TRBJ2-1; 10 bases align to TRBD1. The CDR3 sequence is 15 residues long. V shed 5 bases and J 4 bases; nucleotides not matched to a gene: 6. Germline assignment: CDR1 SGHNT and CDR2 YYREEE (reference sequence). The CDR3 reads CASRPGQGTYNEQFF. DNA for the CDR3: TGTGCCAGCAGGCCGGGACAGGGGACATACAATGAGCAGTTCTTC. Variable domain in full (rest from reference TRBV5-4 and TRBJ2-1): ETGVTQSPTHLIKTRGQQVTLRCSSQSGHNTVSWYQQALGQGPQFIFQYYREEENGRGNFPPRFSGLQFPNYSSELNVNALELDDSALYLCASRPGQGTYNEQFFGPGTRLTVL.

The chain links TRBV2 to TRBJ1-5; D not resolved. The germline V gene has CDR1 SNHLY and CDR2 FYNNEI. The CDR3 consists of 13 residues. V lost 4 bases and J 5 bases, leaving 9 bases between the germline ends. The CDR3 loop reads CASSGDGDQPQHF. The CDR3 DNA is TGTGCCAGCAGTGGTGACGGAGATCAGCCCCAGCATTTT.

V is TRBV3-1 (or the pseudogene TRBV3-2) and J is TRBJ1-1, with 9 bases identical to TRBD1. This CDR3 comprises 14 residues. V lost 2 bases to trimming and J lost 7 bases; unmatched junction nucleotides: 5. The germline CDR1 and CDR2 sequences are LGHDT and YNNKEL (reference sequence). The CDR3 DNA is TGTGCCAGCAGCCAAACAGGGGGCCGTGGTGAAGCTTTCTTT. This codes for CASSQTGGRGEAFF.